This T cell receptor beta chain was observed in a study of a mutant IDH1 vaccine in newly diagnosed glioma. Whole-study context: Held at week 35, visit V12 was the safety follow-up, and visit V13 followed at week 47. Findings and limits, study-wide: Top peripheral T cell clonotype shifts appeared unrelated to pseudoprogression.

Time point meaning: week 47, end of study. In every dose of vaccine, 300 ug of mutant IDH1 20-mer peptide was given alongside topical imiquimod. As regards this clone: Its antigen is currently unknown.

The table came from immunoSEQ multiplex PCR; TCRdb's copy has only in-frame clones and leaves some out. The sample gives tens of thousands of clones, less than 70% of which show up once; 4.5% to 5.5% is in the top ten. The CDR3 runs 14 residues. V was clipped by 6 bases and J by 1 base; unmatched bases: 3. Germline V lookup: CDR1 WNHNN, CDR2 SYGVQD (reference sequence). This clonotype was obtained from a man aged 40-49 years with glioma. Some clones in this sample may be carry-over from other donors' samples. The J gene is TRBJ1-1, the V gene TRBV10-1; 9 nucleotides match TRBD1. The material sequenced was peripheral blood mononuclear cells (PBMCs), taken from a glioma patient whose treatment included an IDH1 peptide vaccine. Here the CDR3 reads CASRKGQGNTEAFF. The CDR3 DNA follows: TGCGCCAGCAGGAAGGGACAGGGGAACACTGAAGCTTTCTTT.